The 32 T cell receptor beta chains reported below all come from one sample, sequenced in a study of Graves' ophthalmopathy and Graves' hyperthyroidism. The authors amplified TCR beta CDR3 regions, and they did so from RNA transcripts for repertoire sequencing. First-round RT-PCR used HTBI primers; second-round multiplex PCR followed. One entry per CDR3 protein results from TCRdb running MiXCR on the multiplex PCR reads. The sample includes around 600,000 distinct CDR3 sequences, about two fifths seen only once; the top ten take more than 3%. The material sequenced was peripheral blood. The receptors stem from an adult man with Graves' ophthalmopathy.

This clonotype was found a few times. CDR3 DNA sequence: TGTGCCAGCAGACCCGGCGGTCCGCGGGGCACCACCGGGGAGCTGTTTTTT. Its translation: CASRPGGPRGTTGELFF. V gene TRBV7-9 combines with J gene TRBJ2-2; D may be TRBD2 (6 bases). V was pared by 6 bases and J by 4 bases, with 21 bases between. CDR1 SEHNR and CDR2 FQNEAQ come from the germline V gene (reference sequence). This CDR3 contains 17 residues.

This clonotype was found many times. The chain is built from TRBV4-1 and TRBJ1-1; 9 bases agree with TRBD1. The V gene's germline CDR1 is MGHRA and CDR2 YSYEKL. CDR3 length: 16 amino acids. V shed 4 bases, J shed 1 base, and the junction held 7 bases outside the gene matches. In nucleotides, the CDR3 is TGCGCCAGCAGCCCGACGGGACAGGGATGGAACACTGAAGCTTTCTTT. This sequence encodes CASSPTGQGWNTEAFF.

V and J are TRBV25-1 and TRBJ2-7; 8 nucleotides align to TRBD1. Germline V gene data show CDR1 as MGHDK and CDR2 as SYGVNS. Trimming took 8 bases from V and 0 from J; bases not matched to a gene: 12. The CDR3 spans 16 residues. CDR3 DNA: TGTGCCAGCGTGGTTGGACAGGGATCGGCCTCCTACGAGCAGTACTTC. As protein: CASVVGQGSASYEQYF.

The gene calls are TRBV29-1 and TRBJ2-5; D is perhaps TRBD2 (6 bases). The V and J ends lost 4 bases and 5 bases respectively, with 11 bases between them. The CDR3 sequence is 12 residues long. Looked up from germline, CDR1 is SQVTM and CDR2 is ANQGSEA. CDR3 protein: CSVGGDMETQYF. The CDR3, as DNA: TGCAGCGTTGGGGGGGATATGGAGACCCAGTACTTC.

As regards this clonotype: This clone may be a read error of a much larger clone one base away. The rearrangement links TRBV4-1 to TRBJ1-6; the D is unclear. This CDR3 comprises 15 residues. Trimming removed 4 bases from V and 10 bases from J, with 17 bases in between. Germline values: CDR1 MGHRA, CDR2 YSYEKL. CDR3 in DNA: TGCGCCAGCAGCCCGAGCCGGGCCGCAAGGTCACCCCTCCACTTT. This codes for CASSPSRAARSPLHF.

The genes are TRBV10-3 and TRBJ1-5; D remains unclear. Germline V lookup: CDR1 ENHRY, CDR2 SYGVKD. The length of the CDR3 is 14 residues. Trimming removed 10 bases at V and 0 bases at J, with 13 bases between. CDR3 sequence reads: CASTPRGSNQPQHF. DNA for the CDR3: TGTGCCAGCACCCCCCGGGGTAGCAATCAGCCCCAGCATTTT.

This clonotype was observed at least ten times. V usage is TRBV5-8 and J usage is TRBJ1-1, with D maybe TRBD1 (5 bases). V dropped 0 bases and J dropped 4 bases, with 7 bases sitting between them. The CDR3 is made up of 13 amino acids. Germline assignment: CDR1 SGHTS and CDR2 YDEGEE. The CDR3 loop is CASSLEGATEAFF. The CDR3 DNA sequence: TGTGCCAGCAGCTTGGAAGGGGCCACTGAAGCTTTCTTT.

This clonotype was found many times. The genes are TRBV19 and TRBJ2-2; tentatively, D is TRBD2 (6 bases). Trimming took 1 base from V and 0 from J, leaving 9 bases between them. Germline-derived CDR1 and CDR2 are LNHDA and SQIVND (reference sequence). The CDR3 length is 16 residues. The CDR3 DNA sequence: TGTGCCAGTAGTATAGTGGGCGGGACGAACACCGGGGAGCTGTTTTTT. This sequence encodes CASSIVGGTNTGELFF.

V and J are TRBV7-2 and TRBJ1-4; no clear D gene. Trimming pared 7 bases from V and 8 bases from J, leaving 11 bases between. This CDR3 has 12 amino acids. Germline CDR1 reads SGHTA; CDR2 reads FQGNSA. The CDR3 DNA follows: TGTGCCAGCAAACGGGTTTCGGAAAAACTGTTTTTT. This gives the protein CASKRVSEKLFF.

This clonotype was detected ten times or more. The chain employs TRBV19 and TRBJ1-1; D not certain. Trimming stripped 4 bases from V and 3 bases from J, with 12 bases between. Germline V gene lookup returns CDR1 LNHDA and CDR2 SQIVND (reference sequence). The CDR3 runs 14 residues. CDR3 amino acids: CASSNLGSYTEAFF. CDR3 in DNA: TGTGCCAGTAGTAATCTTGGCAGTTACACTGAAGCTTTCTTT.

In its sample, this clonotype was seen many times. The rearrangement joins TRBV10-2 to TRBJ1-1; the D gene is possibly TRBD1 (6 bases). Trimming took 6 bases from V and 1 from J, leaving 15 bases between them. The V gene's germline CDR1 is WSHSY and CDR2 SAAADI. The CDR3 runs 15 residues. The CDR3 DNA reads TGCGCCAGCAGGGAAGGAGGACAGCGGAACACTGAAGCTTTCTTT. This gives the protein CASREGGQRNTEAFF.

The chain has TRBV5-5 and TRBJ2-5; weak D call: TRBD1 (6 bases). Germline V CDR1 and CDR2: SGHKS, YYEKEE (reference sequence). CDR3 length equals 15 residues. The V end lost 3 bases, the J end lost 5 bases, and 17 bases lay between the germline ends. The DNA for the CDR3 is TGTGCCAGCAGCTCCTCCACTGGGGGCTTGGAGACCCAGTACTTC. Protein: CASSSSTGGLETQYF.

This clonotype was observed a handful of times. The gene calls are TRBV2 and TRBJ1-1; 8 positions match TRBD1. The CDR3 is 19 residues long. With V trimmed by 5 bases and J by 1 base, 18 bases remained unmatched. Germline V CDR1 and CDR2: SNHLY, FYNNEI. CDR3 sequence (DNA): TGTGCCAGCAGTTCATCATTCGCGGCCCGGGACAGGAAGAACACTGAAGCTTTCTTT. Amino acids: CASSSSFAARDRKNTEAFF. The complete variable domain, with remaining parts taken from reference TRBV2 and TRBJ1-1, reads EPEVTQTPSHQVTQMGQEVILRCVPISNHLYFYWYRQILGQKVEFLVSFYNNEISEKSEIFDDQFSVERPDGSNFTLKIRSTKLEDSAMYFCASSSSFAARDRKNTEAFFGQGTRLTVV.

This chain uses TRBV20-1 with TRBJ2-6; no definite D call. Germline assignment: CDR1 DFQATT and CDR2 SNEGSKA (reference sequence). V lost 3 bases and J lost 4, with 13 bases in between. The CDR3 runs to 15 residues. CDR3 sequence reads: CSASHRSTGANVLTF. CDR3 DNA sequence: TGCAGTGCTAGCCATAGGAGCACCGGGGCCAACGTCCTGACTTTC.

This clonotype occurred many times. The CDR3 region has the DNA TGTGCCAGCAGTGTCCAGAACACTGAAGCTTTCTTT. The encoded protein is CASSVQNTEAFF. The genes are TRBV2 and TRBJ1-1; D uncertain. Trimming left V 4 bases short and J 1 base short, with 4 bases between. The CDR3 has 12 amino acids. The V gene's germline CDR1 is SNHLY and CDR2 FYNNEI.

The chain carries TRBV2 and TRBJ2-6; D call uncertain. Trimming shortened V by 6 bases and J by 0 bases, and 12 bases separated the two germline ends. The CDR3 runs to 16 residues. Germline CDR1 reads SNHLY; CDR2 reads FYNNEI. CDR3 coding DNA: TGTGCCAGCAGCCAAAGAACGGCCTCTGGGGCCAACGTCCTGACTTTC. Protein: CASSQRTASGANVLTF.

The V gene is TRBV27, the J gene TRBJ2-7, with 10 bases matching TRBD1. Trimming at V came to 5 bases and at J to 5 bases, leaving 6 bases not matched to a gene. The CDR3 runs 14 residues. Germline CDR1 is MNHEY and CDR2 is SMNVEV (reference sequence). The CDR3: CASSVGQGWDEQYF. The CDR3 DNA reads TGTGCCAGCAGTGTGGGACAGGGGTGGGACGAGCAGTACTTC.

V and J are TRBV10-2 and TRBJ1-6; TRBD1 might be the D (6 bases). The ends were cut back, 2 bases at V and 8 bases at J, with 16 bases in the middle. From germline, CDR1 is WSHSY and CDR2 SAAADI. This CDR3 has 16 residues. The CDR3 protein is CASSETRGAGDSPLHF. As DNA, the CDR3 is TGCGCCAGCAGTGAGACTAGAGGGGCAGGGGATTCACCCCTCCACTTT.

V usage is TRBV11-2 and J usage is TRBJ2-3; no firm D call. V was shortened by 2 bases and J by 7 bases, with 13 bases between the two germline ends. This CDR3 is built from 14 residues. Looked up from germline, CDR1 is SGHAT and CDR2 is FQNNGV. This CDR3 is CASSLSVVMHTQYF. The CDR3 DNA sequence: TGTGCCAGCAGCTTAAGCGTAGTTATGCATACGCAGTATTTT.

This clonotype was observed once. The chain is built from TRBV29-1 and TRBJ1-4; 9 nucleotides agree with TRBD1. Germline loops: CDR1 SQVTM, CDR2 ANQGSEA. This CDR3 has 12 residues. The junction had 8 bases not matched to a gene; V was cut back by 1 base and J by 17 bases. CDR3 loop: CSVEADRGHVFF. The CDR3 bases are TGCAGCGTTGAAGCGGACAGGGGCCACGTCTTTTTT. The variable domain in full, with the rest retrieved from reference TRBV29-1 and TRBJ1-4, is SAVISQKPSRDICQRGTSLTIQCQVDSQVTMMFWYRQQPGQSLTLIATANQGSEATYESGFVIDKFPISRPNLTFSTLTVSNMSPEDSSIYLCSVEADRGHVFFGSGTQLSVL.

This rearrangement joins TRBV24-1 to TRBJ2-2; D is perhaps TRBD1 (7 bases). CDR3 size: 14 residues. The V gene lost 5 bases and the J gene lost 5 bases, with 11 bases spanning the gap. Germline V CDR1 and CDR2: KGHDR, SFDVKD. The CDR3 is CATSGAGGTGELFF. The DNA for the CDR3 is TGTGCCACCAGTGGCGCAGGGGGGACCGGGGAGCTGTTTTTT.

This clonotype was seen at least ten times. This sequence joins TRBV19 and TRBJ1-1; D might be TRBD1 (5 bases). The V gene lost 3 bases and the J gene lost 1 base, with 12 bases spanning the gap. This CDR3 region has 15 residues. The germline gives CDR1 LNHDA, CDR2 SQIVND (reference sequence). The DNA of the CDR3 is TGTGCCAGTAGTATCTTTGGGGCCTCGAACACTGAAGCTTTCTTT. Protein product: CASSIFGASNTEAFF. Together with reference TRBV19 and TRBJ1-1, the CDR3 gives the full variable domain: DGGITQSPKYLFRKEGQNVTLSCEQNLNHDAMYWYRQDPGQGLRLIYYSQIVNDFQKGDIAEGYSVSREKKESFPLTVTSAQKNPTAFYLCASSIFGASNTEAFFGQGTRLTVV.

The sample holds many counts of this clonotype. This sequence joins TRBV9 and TRBJ1-2; D might be TRBD1 (5 bases). The V and J ends lost 4 bases and 7 bases respectively, with 20 bases between them. CDR1 SGDLS and CDR2 YYNGEE come from the germline V gene. The CDR3 is 15 amino acids. Here the CDR3 DNA reads TGTGCCAGCAGCACTCACGGGGGGAACCCGCTTGGCTACACCTTC. This sequence encodes CASSTHGGNPLGYTF.

With respect to this clonotype: A much larger clone differs by one base, so this may be a read error. This chain joins TRBV5-1 and TRBJ1-2; D is possibly TRBD1 (6 bases). The V and J ends lost 3 bases and 6 bases respectively, with 15 bases between them. Germline V CDR1 and CDR2: SGHRS, YFSETQ. The CDR3 is made up of 14 amino acids. CDR3 in DNA: TGCGCCAGCAGCTCGGTATCAGGACAGCATGGCTACACCTTC. This gives the protein CASSSVSGQHGYTF.

The V gene is TRBV20-1, the J gene TRBJ1-2; the D gene is possibly TRBD1 (6 bases). V was shortened by 4 bases and J by 8 bases, with 20 bases between the two germline ends. The CDR3 length is 14 residues. CDR1 and CDR2 (germline): DFQATT, SNEGSKA (reference sequence). CDR3 coding DNA: TGCAGTGCTATCAGGTCCCCGGGGGCTGAAGGCTACACCTTC. Translation: CSAIRSPGAEGYTF.

This clonotype was observed a few times. The V and J genes are TRBV12-3 or TRBV12-4 and TRBJ2-5, with unresolved D. Deletions cut 5 bases from V and 3 bases from J, with 4 bases between. The CDR3 runs 11 residues. CDR3 nucleotides: TGTGCCAGCAGTAATAAAGAGACCCAGTACTTC. Protein sequence: CASSNKETQYF.

V gene TRBV7-9 combines with J gene TRBJ1-3; D remains ambiguous. V was trimmed by 5 bases and J by 4 bases, leaving 15 bases between them. The CDR3 runs to 15 residues. Germline loops: CDR1 SEHNR, CDR2 FQNEAQ (reference sequence). CDR3 sequence reads: CASSPGQRAGNTIYF. CDR3 in DNA: TGTGCCAGCAGCCCCGGGCAGAGGGCCGGAAACACCATATATTTT.

The chain carries TRBV7-3 and TRBJ2-5, with 7 bases fitting TRBD1. The CDR3 runs to 15 residues. V dropped 2 bases and J dropped 5; count of bases not matched to a gene: 8. The germline gives CDR1 SGHTA, CDR2 FQGTGA. CDR3 DNA sequence: TGTGCCAGCAGCTTAGAAGGACAGGTTGGGGAGACCCAGTACTTC. It is translated as CASSLEGQVGETQYF. Full variable domain (outside the CDR3, taken from reference TRBV7-3 and TRBJ2-5): GAGVSQTPSNKVTEKGKYVELRCDPISGHTALYWYRQSLGQGPEFLIYFQGTGAADDSGLPNDRFFAVRPEGSVSTLKIQRTERGDSAVYLCASSLEGQVGETQYFGPGTRLLVL.

V usage is TRBV6-5 and J usage is TRBJ1-1; weak D call: TRBD1 (6 bases). With 0 bases removed from V and 5 bases from J, the gap between germline ends came to 19 bases. This CDR3 comprises 17 residues. Germline-derived CDR1 and CDR2 are MNHEY and SVGAGI. The CDR3 loop reads CASSYSSGAPRGTEAFF. The DNA for the CDR3 is TGTGCCAGCAGTTACTCGAGCGGGGCACCCAGGGGTACTGAAGCTTTCTTT.

The chain recombines TRBV29-1 with TRBJ2-5; a weak D match, TRBD1 (5 bases). This CDR3 has 12 amino acids. V shed 2 bases and J shed 5 bases, with 9 bases lying between them. Germline CDR1 and CDR2: SQVTM and ANQGSEA. The CDR3 sequence is CSVERTTETQYF. In DNA, the CDR3 is TGCAGCGTTGAACGGACAACGGAGACCCAGTACTTC. The variable domain in full, completed from reference TRBV29-1 and TRBJ2-5, reads SAVISQKPSRDICQRGTSLTIQCQVDSQVTMMFWYRQQPGQSLTLIATANQGSEATYESGFVIDKFPISRPNLTFSTLTVSNMSPEDSSIYLCSVERTTETQYFGPGTRLLVL.

This clonotype was counted many times. The V and J genes are TRBV7-2 and TRBJ1-1, with D unclear. Trimming took 6 bases from V and 6 from J, leaving 14 bases between them. The CDR3 runs to 13 residues. CDR1 is SGHTA and CDR2 is FQGNSA in the germline V gene. CDR3 in amino acids: CASRPGLGSEAFF. The CDR3 DNA reads TGTGCCAGCAGACCTGGTTTGGGATCTGAAGCTTTCTTT. The full variable domain, its missing parts supplied by reference TRBV7-2 and TRBJ1-1, is GAGVSQSPSNKVTEKGKDVELRCDPISGHTALYWYRQSLGQGLEFLIYFQGNSAPDKSGLPSDRFSAERTGGSVSTLTIQRTQQEDSAVYLCASRPGLGSEAFFGQGTRLTVV.

The J gene is TRBJ2-7, the V gene TRBV7-2; D is possibly TRBD2 (5 bases). Per germline, CDR1 SGHTA and CDR2 FQGNSA. This CDR3 spans 13 amino acids. V lost 0 bases and J 6 bases, leaving 9 bases between the germline ends. CDR3 nucleotide sequence: TGTGCCAGCAGCTTAGCGCAAACTAGCGAGCAGTACTTC. Amino acid sequence: CASSLAQTSEQYF.